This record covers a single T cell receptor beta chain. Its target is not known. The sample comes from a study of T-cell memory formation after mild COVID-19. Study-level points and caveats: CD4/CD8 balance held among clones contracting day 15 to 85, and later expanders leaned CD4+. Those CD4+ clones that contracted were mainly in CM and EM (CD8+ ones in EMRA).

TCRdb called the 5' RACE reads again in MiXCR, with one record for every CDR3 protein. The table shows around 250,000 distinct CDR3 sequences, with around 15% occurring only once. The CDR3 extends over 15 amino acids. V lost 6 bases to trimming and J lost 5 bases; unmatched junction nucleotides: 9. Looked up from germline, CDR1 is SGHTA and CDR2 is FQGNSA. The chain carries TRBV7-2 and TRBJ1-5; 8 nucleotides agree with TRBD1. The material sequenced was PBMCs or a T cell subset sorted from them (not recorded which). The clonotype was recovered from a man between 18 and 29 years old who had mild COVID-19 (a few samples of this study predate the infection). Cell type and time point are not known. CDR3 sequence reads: CASSLRQGNYQPQHF. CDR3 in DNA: TGTGCCAGCAGTTTAAGACAGGGGAATTATCAGCCCCAGCATTTT.